The source of this T cell receptor beta chain is a study of OX40 agonist ivuxolimab in advanced cancers. Worth noting for this clone: The target antigen is unknown.

This table comes from immunoSEQ multiplex PCR, and its TCRdb copy is limited to in-frame clones, with some not included. The table includes around 84,000 clones, about four fifths detected once. Whole-study findings and limits: Compared with others, partial responders at 0.1-3.0 mg/kg displayed clonal expansion among the lowest. There were, on average, more expanded clones in CD8+ T cells than in CD4+.

Trimming shortened V by 0 bases and J by 1 base, and 6 bases separated the two germline ends. This CDR3 has 15 amino acids. Germline V gene lookup returns CDR1 LGHNA and CDR2 YSLEER. This rearrangement joins TRBV4-3 to TRBJ1-4; D might be TRBD1 (5 bases). The sample in question was CD4+ or CD8+ T cells sorted from blood, obtained in a trial of the OX40 agonist ivuxolimab. The receptor's source is an adult with an advanced solid tumor such as melanoma, head and neck, liver or kidney cancer. CDR3 in amino acids: CASSQEGGTNEKLFF. In nucleotides, the CDR3 is TGCGCCAGCAGCCAAGAGGGGGGAACTAATGAAAAACTGTTTTTT.